The T cell receptor beta chain described here comes from a study of Graves' ophthalmopathy and Graves' hyperthyroidism. The germline V gene has CDR1 LGHNA and CDR2 YSLEER. The CDR3 loop spans 16 amino acids. The V gene end was trimmed by 3 bases and the J gene end by 9 bases; junction bases not matched to a gene: 8. RNA transcripts served as template for amplifying TCR beta CDR3 sequences. An initial RT-PCR round employing HTBI primers preceded a second-round multiplex PCR. TCRdb itself ran the multiplex PCR reads through MiXCR, one entry per CDR3 protein. The sample lists some 750,000 distinct CDR3 sequences, roughly two fifths seen once, with 44% in the top ten.

Sample: peripheral blood. The clonotype originates from an adult man with Graves' ophthalmopathy. The chain carries TRBV4-3 and TRBJ1-4; 12 bases align to TRBD1. CDR3 amino acids: CASSHVSGTGGQKLFF. CDR3 DNA: TGCGCCAGCAGCCATGTCTCCGGGACAGGGGGCCAAAAACTGTTTTTT.